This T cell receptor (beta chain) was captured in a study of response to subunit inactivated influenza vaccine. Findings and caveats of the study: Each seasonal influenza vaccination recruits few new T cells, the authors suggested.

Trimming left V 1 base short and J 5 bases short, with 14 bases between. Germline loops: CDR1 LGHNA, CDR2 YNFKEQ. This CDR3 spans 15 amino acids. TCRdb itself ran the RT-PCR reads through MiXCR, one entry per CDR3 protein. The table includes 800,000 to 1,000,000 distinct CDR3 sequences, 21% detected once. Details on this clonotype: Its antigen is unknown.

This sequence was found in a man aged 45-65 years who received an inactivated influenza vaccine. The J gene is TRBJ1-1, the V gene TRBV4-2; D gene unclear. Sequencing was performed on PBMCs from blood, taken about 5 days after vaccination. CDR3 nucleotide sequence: TGTGCCAGCAGCCAAGTGGACGTGGGATTTACTGAAGCTTTCTTT. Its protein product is CASSQVDVGFTEAFF.